This T cell receptor (beta chain) was documented in a study of cytomegalovirus exposure and HLA in healthy donors. Study-wide findings and caveats: In a later analysis, TCR beta V- and J-gene trimming showed a link to a missense DCLRE1C variant.

Concerning this clone itself: The antigen is unknown.

Looked up from germline, CDR1 is LNHDA and CDR2 is SQIVND (reference sequence). This CDR3 is built from 15 residues. With 5 bases clipped from V and 4 bases from J, the junction kept 2 bases outside the gene matches. PCR was performed using 60 Vbeta and 13 Jbeta primers. Assay used: immunoSEQ multiplex PCR; TCRdb lists only in-frame clones, some missing. The sample records about 150,000 clones, over 60% being singletons. The TCR originated in a male donor in good health and CMV-seronegative. The chain carries TRBV19 and TRBJ2-1; 13 bases match TRBD2. Input material: PBMCs. As DNA, the CDR3 is TGTGCCAGTAGTCCGGGACTAGCGGGGTACAATGAGCAGTTCTTC. Its translation is CASSPGLAGYNEQFF.